The 24 T cell receptor beta chains presented below share a single source sample, sequenced in a study of cytotoxic CD8 clonotypes in ibrutinib-treated CLL. Generated by immunoSEQ multiplex PCR, the TCRdb table keeps only in-frame clones and is missing some. The sample includes about 35,000 clones, about 50% seen only once; the top ten take 18%. Sequences were derived from PBMCs, sampled before ibrutinib treatment. All receptors come from a human donor with chronic lymphocytic leukemia.

The gene calls are TRBV13 and TRBJ2-1, with 11 bases fitting TRBD2. The CDR3 loop spans 17 amino acids. Unmatched junction bases numbered 5, after V lost 4 bases and J lost 0 bases. Germline V gene data show CDR1 as PRHDT and CDR2 as FYEKMQ (reference sequence). The CDR3 DNA is TGTGCCAGCAGCTCTCCGACTAGCGGGGTCTCCTACAATGAGCAGTTCTTC. Its translation is CASSSPTSGVSYNEQFF.

This clone was found a few times. V is TRBV11-1 and J is TRBJ1-1; D unresolved. V lost 2 bases to trimming and J lost 1 base, with 11 bases between them. In germline, CDR1 is SGHAT, CDR2 FQDESV (reference sequence). The CDR3 sequence is 15 residues long. CDR3 loop: CASSLTIGKNTEAFF. CDR3 nucleotides: TGTGCCAGCAGCTTAACCATAGGAAAGAACACTGAAGCTTTCTTT.

This clone was counted between two and nine times. The chain has TRBV7-3 and TRBJ2-7, with TRBD1 matching over 9 bases. This CDR3 region has 14 residues. The V segment lost 5 bases and the J segment 5 bases; nucleotides outside the gene matches: 7. Germline assignment: CDR1 SGHTA and CDR2 FQGTGA. As DNA, the CDR3 is TGTGCCAGCAGCGCTGGACAGGGGATAAACGAGCAGTACTTC. This sequence encodes CASSAGQGINEQYF.

This clone was picked up a small number of times. This chain connects TRBV11-2 to TRBJ2-1; 14 bases are shared with TRBD2. CDR1 is SGHAT, CDR2 FQNNGV, per germline. The CDR3 contains 14 residues. V gave up 5 bases and J gave up 13 bases; unmatched junction bases: 7. DNA for the CDR3: TGTGCCAGCAGCCCCGGACTAGCGGGGGGCTCTCAGTTCTTC. Its protein is CASSPGLAGGSQFF.

Only a few counts were recorded for this clone. The J gene is TRBJ1-5, the V gene TRBV29-1; D possibly corresponds to TRBD1 (5 bases). Looked up from germline, CDR1 is SQVTM and CDR2 is ANQGSEA. CDR3 length: 15 residues. V was shortened by 6 bases and J by 2 bases, with 17 bases between the two germline ends. The CDR3 DNA sequence: TGCAGCGTACTGCAGGGAAACCCCGGCAATCAGCCCCAGCATTTT. This encodes CSVLQGNPGNQPQHF.

The rearrangement links TRBV21-1 to TRBJ2-7; the tabulated D call, TRBD2, remains unverified against the DNA. TRBV21-1 is a pseudogene segment. The CDR3 extends over 15 amino acids. The CDR3 region has the DNA TGTGCCAGCAGCAAATGGACCGGGAGGGCCTACGAGCAGTACTTC. This translates into CASSKWTGRAYEQYF.

The CDR3 DNA reads as TGTGCCAGCACCTCAGGACAGGCCACCGGCGGGCGTGCGTACTTC. Protein product: CASTSGQATGGRAYF. This sequence joins TRBV27 and TRBJ2-7; 7 bases are a match to TRBD1. The germline gives CDR1 MNHEY, CDR2 SMNVEV (reference sequence). This CDR3 spans 15 amino acids. The ends lost 7 bases at V and 12 bases at J; junction bases unmatched: 21.

The chain employs TRBV6-1 and TRBJ1-2, with D possibly being TRBD1 (5 bases). This CDR3 region has 16 residues. V lost 4 bases to trimming and J lost 4 bases, with 19 bases between them. Germline V lookup: CDR1 MNHNS, CDR2 SASEGT. As DNA, the CDR3 is TGTGCCAGCAGTGCGGCGGGGGACCCGGGGCCCTATGGCTACACCTTC. Protein: CASSAAGDPGPYGYTF.

The gene calls are TRBV5-1 and TRBJ1-2; unclear D gene. Germline V gives CDR1 SGHRS, CDR2 YFSETQ. V was pared by 6 bases and J by 4 bases, with 19 bases between. CDR3 length: 15 amino acids. CDR3 sequence reads: CASMNAVRKTYGYTF. DNA for the CDR3: TGCGCCAGCATGAACGCGGTTCGAAAGACCTATGGCTACACCTTC.

The CDR3 region is CASSYRAGRQETQYF. CDR3 nucleotides: TGTGCCAGCAGTTATCGAGCGGGGCGGCAAGAGACCCAGTACTTC. The chain carries TRBV6-5 and TRBJ2-5; 7 positions agree with TRBD2. The junction had 6 bases not matched to a gene; V was cut back by 3 bases and J by 2 bases. This CDR3 has 15 amino acids. Germline lookup yields CDR1 MNHEY and CDR2 SVGAGI.

The chain combines TRBV6-5 with TRBJ1-4; no definite D call. This CDR3 comprises 13 residues. Germline loops: CDR1 MNHEY, CDR2 SVGAGI. V shed 4 bases and J shed 5 bases, with 8 bases lying between them. CDR3 sequence: CASSFNINEKLFF. The CDR3 region has the DNA TGTGCCAGCAGTTTCAATATAAATGAAAAACTGTTTTTT.

The rearrangement uses TRBV6-6 and TRBJ2-3, with 9 bases identical to TRBD2. The CDR3 has 16 residues. Germline V gene sequence: CDR1 MNHNY, CDR2 SVGAGI (reference sequence). Trimming removed 2 bases from V and 4 bases from J; junction bases left unmatched: 7. The CDR3 spells CASSYAAGGGADTQYF. The CDR3 nucleotides read TGTGCCAGCAGTTACGCAGCGGGGGGTGGAGCAGATACGCAGTATTTT.

This clone was detected only a few times. The chain recombines TRBV5-6 with TRBJ2-1; 7 bases agree with TRBD1. The germline gives CDR1 SGHDT, CDR2 YYEEEE. CDR3 length equals 13 residues. The junction had 9 bases not matched to a gene; V was cut back by 1 base and J by 14 bases. For the CDR3, the DNA is TGTGCCAGCAGCTTGAATCCCGGGACAGAAGAGTTCTTC. The encoded protein is CASSLNPGTEEFF.

This clone was counted a few times. J is TRBJ1-1 and V is TRBV7-9; D is undetermined. This CDR3 has 16 residues. Trimming stripped 8 bases from V and 5 bases from J, with 24 bases between. Germline-derived CDR1 and CDR2 are SEHNR and FQNEAQ (reference sequence). CDR3 nucleotide sequence: TGTGCCAGCCTCGGTGGGCCGGCGTCGCGGGAGACTGAAGCTTTCTTT. This gives the protein CASLGGPASRETEAFF.

Only a few counts were recorded for this clone. V gene TRBV5-4 combines with J gene TRBJ2-2; no clear D. Trimming removed 0 bases at V and 0 bases at J, with 9 bases between. From germline, CDR1 is SGHNT and CDR2 YYREEE (reference sequence). This CDR3 is 16 amino acids long. CDR3 loop: CASSLGADPNTGELFF. CDR3 DNA sequence: TGTGCCAGCAGCTTGGGGGCGGACCCGAACACCGGGGAGCTGTTTTTT.

This clone was picked up one time. The V call is TRBV7-2, the J call TRBJ2-5, with 10 bases aligning to TRBD1. Trimming took 2 bases from V and 5 from J; bases not matched to a gene: 2. Looked up from germline, CDR1 is SGHTA and CDR2 is FQGNSA. The CDR3 has 14 amino acids. CDR3 sequence reads: CASSLMGQGETQYF. CDR3 nucleotide sequence: TGTGCCAGCAGCTTAATGGGACAGGGGGAGACCCAGTACTTC.

This clone appeared once. The gene calls are TRBV11-3 and TRBJ2-3; 10 bases agree with TRBD2. The V gene's germline CDR1 is SGHNT and CDR2 YENEEA. The V segment lost 4 bases and the J segment 3 bases; nucleotides outside the gene matches: 1. The CDR3 is 14 amino acids. CDR3 nucleotide sequence: TGTGCCAGCAGCTCGGGACTAGCGACAGATACGCAGTATTTT. Translation gives CASSSGLATDTQYF.

The chain is built from TRBV6-1 and TRBJ1-2; D is ambiguous. Germline V gives CDR1 MNHNS, CDR2 SASEGT. This CDR3 has 13 amino acids. Between the trimmed V and J ends, which lost 4 bases and 8 bases, there was a span of 14 bases. The DNA for the CDR3 is TGTGCCAGCAGTGTAGGATACGACGAGGGCTACACCTTC. It codes for CASSVGYDEGYTF.

With respect to this clone: One end of the junction fails to match germline, which may point to a read error. The chain joins TRBV7-7 to TRBJ2-1; TRBD1 might be the D (5 bases). This CDR3 contains 16 residues. Germline V CDR1 and CDR2: SSHAT, FNYEAQ (reference sequence). The CDR3 reads CASSLAEQEPYNEQFF. CDR3 DNA: TGTGCTAGCAGCTTAGCTGAACAGGAACCCTACAATGAGCAGTTCTTC.

By share of the sample, this clone is medium-sized. This chain links TRBV5-1 with TRBJ1-2, with D possibly TRBD1 on 5 matching bases. V was clipped by 0 bases and J by 4 bases, with 16 bases between them. This CDR3 region has 16 residues. Germline loops: CDR1 SGHRS, CDR2 YFSETQ. CDR3 DNA sequence: TGCGCCAGCAGCTTGGGACAGATGGATTTGGGCTATGGCTACACCTTC. Residues: CASSLGQMDLGYGYTF.

This clone was seen only a few times. V and J are TRBV4-1 and TRBJ2-7, with 7 bases matching TRBD2. The CDR3 contains 14 residues. V shed 4 bases, J shed 3 bases, and the junction held 6 bases outside the gene matches. Looked up from germline, CDR1 is MGHRA and CDR2 is YSYEKL. As DNA, the CDR3 is TGCGCCAGCAGCCGAGCTTCTAGCGGCTACGAGCAGTACTTC. Amino acids: CASSRASSGYEQYF.

The rearrangement joins TRBV4-2 to TRBJ1-3; D is undetermined. CDR1 and CDR2 (germline): LGHNA, YNFKEQ. V shed 1 base and J shed 0 bases, with 16 bases lying between them. This CDR3 is built from 18 residues. The CDR3 spells CASSQGRVAFRSGNTIYF. CDR3 nucleotides: TGTGCCAGCAGCCAAGGCCGGGTCGCGTTTCGCTCTGGAAACACCATATATTTT.

In this sample, this clone turned up a few times. The chain combines TRBV6-4 with TRBJ2-2, with 7 nucleotides matching TRBD1. CDR3 length equals 15 residues. From germline, CDR1 is MRHNA and CDR2 SNTAGT. After removal of 6 bases from V and 2 bases from J, the junction contained 6 bases not matched to a gene. This chain's CDR3 is CASSSTGRNTGELFF. In DNA, the CDR3 is TGTGCCAGCAGCTCGACAGGGCGTAACACCGGGGAGCTGTTTTTT.

The gene calls are TRBV29-1 and TRBJ2-7, with D unclear. The CDR3 has 12 amino acids. Trimming shortened V by 4 bases and J by 5 bases, and 12 bases separated the two germline ends. Germline values: CDR1 SQVTM, CDR2 ANQGSEA. This chain's CDR3 is CSVVESPDEQYF. For the CDR3, the DNA is TGCAGCGTTGTCGAGTCGCCGGACGAGCAGTACTTC.